This T cell receptor beta chain was profiled in a study of PD-1 blockade in classical Hodgkin lymphoma. Losses at the gene ends were 5 bases for V and 2 bases for J; bases not matched to a gene: 12. The germline CDR1 and CDR2 sequences are LGHNA and YNFKEQ. This CDR3 comprises 18 residues. There was relapse after autologous stem cell transplantation in every patient, and there was variation in brentuximab vedotin exposure. From thawed PBMCs, magnetic negative selection was used to isolate the CD8+ T cells. Assay used: immunoSEQ multiplex PCR; TCRdb lists only in-frame clones, some missing. The sample holds about 30,000 clones; around 88% are singletons and the top ten take more than 6.5%.

The sequence derives from a human donor with classical Hodgkin lymphoma. The rearrangement links TRBV4-2 to TRBJ2-7; 13 bases map to TRBD2. Here the sequenced sample was CD8+ T cells from blood, taken at baseline. Here the CDR3 DNA reads TGTGCCAGCAGCGAAGCCCCAAGGGGACTAGCGGGGACCTACGAGCAGTACTTC. This codes for CASSEAPRGLAGTYEQYF.